The 11 T cell receptor beta chains given below trace back to one sample, sequenced in a study of blood T cell repertoires in COVID-19. Only in-frame clones appear in the TCRdb table, and some are missing; sequencing was by immunoSEQ multiplex PCR. The sample lists 13,000 to 15,000 clones; roughly nine tenths were seen once. Sequencing used peripheral blood. These receptors were obtained from a man aged 45-65 years with active COVID-19.

V is TRBV11-2 and J is TRBJ1-4, with 7 nucleotides matching TRBD1. CDR3 length: 15 amino acids. J gave up 7 bases and V 6 bases, and 11 bases lay outside the gene matches. Germline V lookup: CDR1 SGHAT, CDR2 FQNNGV. CDR3 DNA sequence: TGTGCCAGCAGTTTCAGCACAGGGGCCACTGAAAAACTGTTTTTT. Its translation is CASSFSTGATEKLFF.

The V call is TRBV7-2, the J call TRBJ2-7; 9 bases line up with TRBD1. Germline V gene lookup returns CDR1 SGHTA and CDR2 FQGNSA. The CDR3 totals 14 residues. J gave up 3 bases and V 3 bases, and 3 bases lay outside the gene matches. CDR3 nucleotide sequence: TGTGCCAGCAGCTTGTACAGGGGGCACTACGAGCAGTACTTC. Translating it yields CASSLYRGHYEQYF.

The CDR3 nucleotides are TGTGCCAGCTCTTTCGCTGAGCTGAACACTGAAGCTTTCTTT. Translation gives CASSFAELNTEAFF. The chain combines TRBV19 with TRBJ1-1, with no clear D. The germline V and J ends were trimmed by 9 bases and 0 bases, with 14 bases remaining between them. The CDR3 spans 14 residues. The germline V gene encodes CDR1 LNHDA and CDR2 SQIVND (reference sequence).

The V gene is TRBV28, the J gene TRBJ2-7; 13 positions agree with TRBD2. CDR1 is MDHEN, CDR2 SYDVKM, per germline. With 2 bases clipped from V and 7 bases from J, the junction kept 8 bases outside the gene matches. CDR3 length: 16 residues. Written as DNA, the CDR3 is TGTGCCAGCAGTTTACTCGGACTAGCGGGAGTACAGGAGCAGTACTTC. Translated: CASSLLGLAGVQEQYF.

The J gene is TRBJ2-3, the V gene TRBV2, with D tentatively TRBD2 (6 bases). The CDR3 is 15 amino acids. CDR1 is SNHLY and CDR2 is FYNNEI in the germline V gene. V was pared by 6 bases and J by 6 bases, with 19 bases between. CDR3 nucleotide sequence: TGTGCCAGCAGACCGGGACTGGGAAAGTCTGATACGCAGTATTTT. It codes for CASRPGLGKSDTQYF.

This clone has only one observation. The CDR3 DNA sequence: TGTGCCAGCAGCCGGCCGACAGGGAACACTGAAGCTTTCTTT. The encoded protein is CASSRPTGNTEAFF. The rearrangement uses TRBV6-2 or TRBV6-3 and TRBJ1-1; a weak D match, TRBD1 (6 bases). Germline CDR1 and CDR2: MNHEY and SVGEGT. V gave up 6 bases and J gave up 1 base, with 12 bases separating them. This CDR3 region has 14 residues.

The chain combines TRBV4-3 with TRBJ2-1, with TRBD1 matching 9 bases. The CDR3 spans 15 residues. Germline V lookup: CDR1 LGHNA, CDR2 YSLEER. V shed 5 bases and J 8 bases; nucleotides not matched to a gene: 10. DNA of the CDR3: TGCGCCAGCAGCAATAGACAGGGGGATGTCCATGAGCAGTTCTTC. Protein: CASSNRQGDVHEQFF.

This chain connects TRBV5-4 to TRBJ2-7; TRBD2 is a possible D gene (6 bases). This CDR3 is built from 11 residues. Germline values: CDR1 SGHNT, CDR2 YYREEE (reference sequence). V lost 2 bases, J lost 6 bases, and 6 bases lay in between. CDR3: CASSFGGEQYF. In DNA form, the CDR3 reads TGTGCCAGCAGCTTCGGGGGCGAGCAGTACTTC. Combining the CDR3 with reference TRBV5-4 and TRBJ2-7 gives the whole variable domain ETGVTQSPTHLIKTRGQQVTLRCSSQSGHNTVSWYQQALGQGPQFIFQYYREEENGRGNFPPRFSGLQFPNYSSELNVNALELDDSALYLCASSFGGEQYFGPGTRLTVT.

The chain uses TRBV27 and TRBJ2-1; 8 bases are shared with TRBD2. J was trimmed by 3 bases and V by 5 bases; bases with no gene match: 9. CDR1 and CDR2 from the germline V gene are MNHEY and SMNVEV (reference sequence). This CDR3 is 16 amino acids long. The CDR3 sequence: CASSPSAGEDYNEQFF. The CDR3 DNA follows: TGTGCCAGCAGTCCATCAGCGGGAGAAGACTACAATGAGCAGTTCTTC.

Concerning this clone itself: Other DNA variants within this sample encode the same CDR3. The chain recombines TRBV9 with TRBJ2-5; D is perhaps TRBD2 (6 bases). The germline gives CDR1 SGDLS, CDR2 YYNGEE. This CDR3 is built from 14 residues. V lost 0 bases to trimming and J lost 4 bases, with 10 bases between them. CDR3 protein: CASSVGSGGETQYF. CDR3 coding DNA: TGTGCCAGCAGCGTAGGTAGCGGAGGAGAGACCCAGTACTTC. Combining the CDR3 with reference TRBV9 and TRBJ2-5 gives the whole variable domain DSGVTQTPKHLITATGQRVTLRCSPRSGDLSVYWYQQSLDQGLQFLIQYYNGEERAKGNILERFSAQQFPDLHSELNLSSLELGDSALYFCASSVGSGGETQYFGPGTRLLVL.

This chain uses TRBV18 with TRBJ2-3, with TRBD1 as a possible D gene (6 bases). Trimming pared 5 bases from V and 0 bases from J, leaving 18 bases between. Germline values: CDR1 KGHSH, CDR2 LQKENI. This CDR3 region has 17 residues. This CDR3 is CASSGFEKGTSTDTQYF. The CDR3 nucleotides are TGTGCCAGCTCAGGATTCGAGAAGGGGACAAGCACAGATACGCAGTATTTT.